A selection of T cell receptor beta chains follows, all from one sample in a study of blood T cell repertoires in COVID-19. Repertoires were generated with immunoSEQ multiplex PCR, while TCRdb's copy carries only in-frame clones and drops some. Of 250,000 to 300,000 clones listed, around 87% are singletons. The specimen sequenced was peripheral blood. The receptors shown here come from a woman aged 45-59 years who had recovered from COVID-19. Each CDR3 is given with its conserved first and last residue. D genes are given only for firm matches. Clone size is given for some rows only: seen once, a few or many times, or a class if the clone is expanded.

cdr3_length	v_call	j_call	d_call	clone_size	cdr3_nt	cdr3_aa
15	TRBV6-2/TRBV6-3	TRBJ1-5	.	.	TGTGCCAGCAGTACCGACCAGGGCCGATATCAGCCCCAGCATTTT	CASSTDQGRYQPQHF
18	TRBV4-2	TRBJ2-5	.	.	TGTGCCAGCAGCCCGAAGGCCCCAGGGTTGCTTTGGGGAGAGACCCAGTACTTC	CASSPKAPGLLWGETQYF
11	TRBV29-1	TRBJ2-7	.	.	TGCAGCGTGAGCACACGGGTTGAGCAGTACTTC	CSVSTRVEQYF
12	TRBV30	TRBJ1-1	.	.	TGTGCCTGGACTCAGGGGTCCACTGAAGCTTTCTTT	CAWTQGSTEAFF
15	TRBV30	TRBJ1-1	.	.	TGTGCCTGGGTTCCAAACCTGGGGGGAAACACTGAAGCTTTCTTT	CAWVPNLGGNTEAFF
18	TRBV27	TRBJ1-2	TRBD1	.	TGTGCCAGCAGTTCCGGGGGGCGAGGGGGACAGGGGGCGCCTGGCTACACCTTC	CASSSGGRGGQGAPGYTF
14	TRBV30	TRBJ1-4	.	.	TGTGCCTGGAGTACAGATTCTAGGGGGAAAATGTTGTTTTTT	CAWSTDSRGKMLFF
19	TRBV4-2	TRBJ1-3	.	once	TGTGCCAGCAGCCAATATTCCGGGACTCCGAGACCCTCTGGAAACACCATATATTTT	CASSQYSGTPRPSGNTIYF
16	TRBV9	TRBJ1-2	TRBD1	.	TGTGCCAGCAGCGTAACAGGGGGCGATGGGAGCTATGGCTACACCTTC	CASSVTGGDGSYGYTF
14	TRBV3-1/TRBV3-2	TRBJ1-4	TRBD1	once	TGTGCCAGCAGCCAAGATCCAGGGGGGGAAAAACTGTTTTTT	CASSQDPGGEKLFF
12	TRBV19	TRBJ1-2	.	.	TGTGCCAGCCTCGGGGCTAACTATGGCTACACCTTC	CASLGANYGYTF
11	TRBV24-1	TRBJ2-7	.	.	TGTGCCACCAGTGATTCTTACGAGCAGTACTTC	CATSDSYEQYF
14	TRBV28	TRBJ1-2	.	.	TGTGCCAGCAGTTTGGCGCCGACAGTCTATGGCTACACCTTC	CASSLAPTVYGYTF